The 18 T cell receptor beta chains given below trace back to one sample, sequenced in a study of T cell responses to AZD1222 COVID-19 vaccine. Only in-frame clones appear in the TCRdb table, and some are missing; sequencing was by immunoSEQ multiplex PCR. The sample shows roughly 110,000 clones, nearly 90% of them seen only once. Sequencing used peripheral blood, obtained 28 days after the second AZD1222 dose. These receptors were taken from an adult who received the AZD1222 COVID-19 vaccine.

V and J are TRBV4-1 and TRBJ2-3; the D gene could be TRBD1 or TRBD2 (5 bases each). Germline CDR1 reads MGHRA; CDR2 reads YSYEKL. V was cut by 1 base and J by 6 bases, with 8 bases left in between. The CDR3 totals 13 residues. The CDR3 sequence: CASSQAWGDTQYF. Here the CDR3 DNA reads TGCGCCAGCAGCCAAGCATGGGGGGATACGCAGTATTTT.

This clone was observed a handful of times. This chain uses TRBV4-2 with TRBJ2-2; D may correspond to TRBD1 or TRBD2 (5 bases each). Per the germline V gene, CDR1 is LGHNA and CDR2 is YNFKEQ. This CDR3 spans 13 amino acids. V was shortened by 5 bases and J by 5 bases, with 9 bases between the two germline ends. DNA of the CDR3: TGTGCCAGCAGCAGGGACGAGACCGGGGAGCTGTTTTTT. Translation gives CASSRDETGELFF.

The chain recombines TRBV24-1 with TRBJ1-2, with 12 bases identical to TRBD1. Germline V gene lookup returns CDR1 KGHDR and CDR2 SFDVKD. V was pared by 7 bases and J by 6 bases, with 8 bases of the junction left unmatched. This CDR3 region has 15 residues. CDR3 bases: TGTGCCACCAGCCCCGGGACAGGGGGCGTAGATGGCTACACCTTC. Protein sequence: CATSPGTGGVDGYTF.

V gene TRBV2 combines with J gene TRBJ2-7; 9 bases line up with TRBD2. This CDR3 is 13 amino acids long. The germline V gene has CDR1 SNHLY and CDR2 FYNNEI. V was pared by 7 bases and J by 7 bases, with 8 bases of the junction left unmatched. The chain's CDR3 is CASMGGGAQEQYF. In DNA form, the CDR3 reads TGTGCCAGCATGGGCGGGGGGGCTCAAGAGCAGTACTTC.

The V and J genes are TRBV2 and TRBJ2-5; TRBD2 aligns across 9 bases. The CDR3 is 15 residues long. Germline V lookup: CDR1 SNHLY, CDR2 FYNNEI. Trimming took 1 base from V and 3 from J; bases not matched to a gene: 3. The DNA for the CDR3 is TGTGCCAGCAGTGAAGTGGTAGCGGGAGAAGAGACCCAGTACTTC. Protein product: CASSEVVAGEETQYF.

V usage is TRBV4-1 and J usage is TRBJ1-4, with 9 nucleotides matching TRBD1. The CDR3 is 15 amino acids. J gave up 11 bases and V 0 bases, and 7 bases lay outside the gene matches. Germline CDR1 and CDR2: MGHRA and YSYEKL. CDR3 sequence: CASSQDDGQGKKLFF. As DNA, the CDR3 is TGCGCCAGCAGCCAAGATGACGGACAGGGGAAGAAACTGTTTTTT.

CDR3 nucleotides: TGTGCCAGCTCACCTGCTTCTGCCTACTCTGGAAACACCATATATTTT. Protein product: CASSPASAYSGNTIYF. This chain connects TRBV18 to TRBJ1-3; no definite D call. Germline assignment: CDR1 KGHSH and CDR2 LQKENI. V was trimmed by 3 bases and J by 0 bases, leaving 12 bases between them. The CDR3 has 16 amino acids.

CDR3 region: CASSYFAGSSYNSPLHF. CDR3 nucleotide sequence: TGTGCCAGCAGTTACTTCGCGGGGAGCTCCTATAATTCACCCCTCCACTTT. The chain carries TRBV6-2 or TRBV6-3 and TRBJ1-6; no reliable D call. The CDR3 totals 17 residues. Trimming removed 1 base at V and 0 bases at J, with 10 bases between. CDR1 is MNHEY and CDR2 is SVGEGT in the germline V gene.

This clone appeared once. The chain combines TRBV7-8 with TRBJ2-2, with a weak D call TRBD2 (6 bases). CDR1 SGHVS and CDR2 FQNEAQ come from the germline V gene. V lost 4 bases and J lost 5, with 17 bases in between. There are 16 residues in the CDR3. The CDR3 nucleotides are TGTGCCAGCAGCTCCCAAGGACTAATGAGGACCGGGGAGCTGTTTTTT. This sequence encodes CASSSQGLMRTGELFF.

CDR3 nucleotide sequence: TGTGCCAGCAGCCCCTGGACAGGCGGCTCTGGAAACACCATATATTTT. Residues: CASSPWTGGSGNTIYF. The chain recombines TRBV7-2 with TRBJ1-3; TRBD1 aligns across 7 bases. V lost 5 bases, J lost 0 bases, and 7 bases stayed unmatched. From germline, CDR1 is SGHTA and CDR2 FQGNSA. The CDR3 is 16 residues long.

This sequence joins TRBV19 and TRBJ1-4; maybe TRBD1 (5 bases). Trimming removed 6 bases at V and 4 bases at J, with 24 bases between. CDR1 and CDR2 from the germline V gene are LNHDA and SQIVND (reference sequence). The CDR3 has 18 residues. CDR3 region: CASSPKGSTRVGNEKLFF. DNA of the CDR3: TGTGCCAGTAGCCCGAAGGGGTCGACGAGGGTTGGTAATGAAAAACTGTTTTTT. The variable domain in full, completed from reference TRBV19 and TRBJ1-4, reads DGGITQSPKYLFRKEGQNVTLSCEQNLNHDAMYWYRQDPGQGLRLIYYSQIVNDFQKGDIAEGYSVSREKKESFPLTVTSAQKNPTAFYLCASSPKGSTRVGNEKLFFGSGTQLSVL.

This chain links TRBV27 with TRBJ1-1, with D unresolved. CDR1 is MNHEY and CDR2 is SMNVEV in the germline V gene (reference sequence). V lost 1 base and J lost 2, with 5 bases in between. This CDR3 has 13 amino acids. The CDR3 loop reads CASSLYGNTEAFF. CDR3 nucleotide sequence: TGTGCCAGCAGTTTATACGGTAACACTGAAGCTTTCTTT.

This sequence joins TRBV27 and TRBJ1-1; D unresolved. V shed 6 bases and J shed 0 bases, with 8 bases lying between them. Per germline, CDR1 MNHEY and CDR2 SMNVEV (reference sequence). This CDR3 has 13 amino acids. The CDR3 DNA is TGTGCCAGCAGGTTTGGATTGAACACTGAAGCTTTCTTT. It encodes CASRFGLNTEAFF.

The chain is built from TRBV10-3 and TRBJ2-1; D might be TRBD2 (7 bases). There are 18 residues in the CDR3. Germline loops: CDR1 ENHRY, CDR2 SYGVKD. With 3 bases removed from V and 0 bases from J, the gap between germline ends came to 18 bases. The CDR3 nucleotides read TGTGCCATCAGTGATCCCCCGGGGGGCCGAAGCTCCTACAATGAGCAGTTCTTC. Translating gives CAISDPPGGRSSYNEQFF.

J is TRBJ2-2 and V is TRBV24-1; 8 positions match TRBD1. The V gene end was trimmed by 3 bases and the J gene end by 6 bases; junction bases not matched to a gene: 2. Per the germline V gene, CDR1 is KGHDR and CDR2 is SFDVKD. The CDR3 has 14 amino acids. The CDR3 nucleotides read TGTGCCACCAGTGATCCCAGGGGGCCCGGGGAGCTGTTTTTT. It codes for CATSDPRGPGELFF.

The genes are TRBV6-5 and TRBJ1-3; the D gene is possibly TRBD1 (6 bases). Germline-derived CDR1 and CDR2 are MNHEY and SVGAGI. This CDR3 region has 15 residues. Trimming took off 6 bases at V and 0 bases at J, with 12 bases between the two ends. CDR3 sequence reads: CASRADSSSGNTIYF. CDR3 DNA sequence: TGTGCCAGCAGAGCGGACAGTAGCTCTGGAAACACCATATATTTT.

The chain combines TRBV28 with TRBJ1-5, with TRBD1 as a possible D gene (5 bases). Trimming shortened V by 2 bases and J by 7 bases, and 9 bases separated the two germline ends. CDR1 and CDR2 from the germline V gene are MDHEN and SYDVKM. This CDR3 contains 13 residues. CDR3 sequence: CASSLAGSQPQHF. CDR3 DNA sequence: TGTGCCAGCAGTTTAGCAGGGAGCCAGCCCCAGCATTTT.

The V call is TRBV18, the J call TRBJ2-3; 8 bases line up with TRBD1. The V gene's germline CDR1 is KGHSH and CDR2 LQKENI. The ends lost 1 base at V and 4 bases at J; junction bases unmatched: 7. The CDR3 has 16 amino acids. CDR3 amino acids: CASSPLRTGGPDTQYF. The CDR3 bases are TGTGCCAGCTCACCACTAAGAACAGGGGGTCCAGATACGCAGTATTTT.